This entry lists 26 T cell receptor beta chains sequenced from one sample in a study of T cell repertoires in cytomegalovirus infection. TCRdb reprocessed the reads with MiXCR, giving one entry per CDR3 protein. The table records about 740,000 distinct CDR3 sequences, 35% to 45% of them present only once. What was sequenced was PBMCs. These receptors all come from a human donor in good health (CMV status not recorded). Some clones in this sample may be carry-over from other donors' samples.

CDR3 in DNA: TGTGCCAGAGGACCAGGGACGGCGAACACCGGGGAGCTGTTTTTT. Protein sequence: CARGPGTANTGELFF. The gene calls are TRBV2 and TRBJ2-2; either TRBD1 or TRBD2 may fit D (5 bases each). The CDR3 spans 15 residues. In germline, CDR1 is SNHLY, CDR2 FYNNEI. V lost 9 bases and J 0 bases, leaving 14 bases between the germline ends.

This clonotype occurred a few times. The chain recombines TRBV15 with TRBJ2-1; 7 bases align to TRBD1. The CDR3 sequence is 16 residues long. Germline values: CDR1 LNHNV, CDR2 YYDKDF (reference sequence). The V gene end was trimmed by 0 bases and the J gene end by 3 bases; junction bases not matched to a gene: 5. CDR3 region: CATSRDDRARYNEQFF. The CDR3, as DNA: TGTGCCACCAGCAGAGATGACAGGGCACGCTACAATGAGCAGTTCTTC.

The rearrangement uses TRBV28 and TRBJ2-1, with D unclear. There are 13 residues in the CDR3. V was cut by 8 bases and J by 2 bases, with 10 bases left in between. Germline V gives CDR1 MDHEN, CDR2 SYDVKM. The CDR3 spells CASRGVPYNEQFF. CDR3 in DNA: TGTGCCAGCCGAGGAGTCCCCTACAATGAGCAGTTCTTC.

This clonotype came up a few times. The V and J genes are TRBV11-2 and TRBJ2-3, with a tentative D call TRBD1 (5 bases). The V end lost 2 bases, the J end lost 14 bases, and 14 bases lay between the germline ends. CDR1 is SGHAT, CDR2 FQNNGV, per germline. This CDR3 comprises 12 residues. DNA of the CDR3: TGTGCCAGCAGCTTAAACCAGGGTAATCTGTATTTT. Its protein is CASSLNQGNLYF.

Concerning this clonotype: One base away lies a much larger clone, so this may be a sequencing read error. This sequence joins TRBV6-1 and TRBJ1-1, with D unresolved. The CDR3 covers 15 residues. Germline CDR1 MNHNS, CDR2 SASEGT. Trimming left V 0 bases short and J 6 bases short, with 14 bases between. CDR3 sequence reads: CASSEASFRTSEAFF. The CDR3 nucleotides are TGTGCCAGCAGTGAAGCAAGTTTCAGGACCTCTGAAGCTTTCTTT.

This rearrangement joins TRBV29-1 to TRBJ2-1; D may be TRBD1 or TRBD2 (5 bases each). V lost 0 bases and J lost 8, with 17 bases in between. The germline V gene has CDR1 SQVTM and CDR2 ANQGSEA. CDR3 length: 15 amino acids. CDR3 nucleotide sequence: TGCAGCGTTGAAGAGGTACTGCTCCCGGGGCATGAGCAGTTCTTC. This gives the protein CSVEEVLLPGHEQFF.

This clonotype showed up just a few times. V is TRBV12-3 or TRBV12-4 and J is TRBJ1-1; TRBD1 is a possible D gene (5 bases). With 2 bases removed from V and 4 bases from J, the gap between germline ends came to 11 bases. This CDR3 spans 14 amino acids. The CDR3 is CASSLKQGFTEAFF. For the CDR3, the DNA is TGTGCCAGCAGTTTAAAGCAGGGATTCACTGAAGCTTTCTTT.

V is TRBV20-1 and J is TRBJ2-5; D is ambiguous. Trimming left V 3 bases short and J 4 bases short, with 18 bases between. Germline V gene data show CDR1 as DFQATT and CDR2 as SNEGSKA (reference sequence). The CDR3 covers 15 residues. In nucleotides, the CDR3 is TGCAGTGCTAGTTCCGGGCTCCTCGGGCGAGAGACCCAGTACTTC. It codes for CSASSGLLGRETQYF.

Concerning this clonotype itself: Germline and junction disagree at one end, which may indicate a read error. The chain couples TRBV7-2 to TRBJ1-1; D call uncertain. Looked up from germline, CDR1 is SGHTA and CDR2 is FQGNSA. This CDR3 region has 16 residues. This CDR3 reads CASSLSHAKENTEDFF. The DNA for the CDR3 is TGTGCAAGCAGCTTAAGTCATGCTAAGGAGAACACGGAAGATTTCTTT.

Comment on this clonotype: One junction end does not reproduce the germline sequence, and a read error may be involved. This sequence joins TRBV7-6 and TRBJ1-5; 10 bases line up with TRBD1. This CDR3 has 16 amino acids. Germline V CDR1 and CDR2: SGHVS, FNYEAQ. CDR3 coding DNA: TGTGCCAGCAGCCCTTCGACAGGGGGCAACGCTCAGACCCAGCATTTT. The encoded protein is CASSPSTGGNAQTQHF.

The CDR3 sequence: CASSFERGRSYEQYF. The CDR3 nucleotides read TGTGCCAGCAGCTTTGAGAGGGGCCGCTCCTACGAGCAGTACTTC. This rearrangement joins TRBV7-6 to TRBJ2-7; TRBD1 or TRBD2 may be the D gene (5 bases each). The V end was cut by 3 bases, the J end by 0 bases, with 12 bases between. The germline gives CDR1 SGHVS, CDR2 FNYEAQ. The CDR3 extends over 15 amino acids.

This clonotype has more than one count but fewer than ten. The V and J genes are TRBV28 and TRBJ2-2, with unresolved D. This CDR3 comprises 13 residues. Deletions cut 6 bases from V and 2 bases from J, with 7 bases between. Per germline, CDR1 MDHEN and CDR2 SYDVKM. CDR3 loop: CASSRRNTGELFF. The DNA of the CDR3 is TGTGCCAGCAGCCGTAGAAACACCGGGGAGCTGTTTTTT. Full variable domain (remainder filled in from reference TRBV28 and TRBJ2-2): DVKVTQSSRYLVKRTGEKVFLECVQDMDHENMFWYRQDPGLGLRLIYFSYDVKMKEKGDIPEGYSVSREKKERFSLILESASTNQTSMYLCASSRRNTGELFFGEGSRLTVL.

The chain has TRBV7-9 and TRBJ2-7; D is tentatively TRBD1 or TRBD2 (5 bases each). The V end lost 4 bases, the J end lost 5 bases, and 15 bases lay between the germline ends. The CDR3 extends over 14 amino acids. Germline CDR1 is SEHNR and CDR2 is FQNEAQ (reference sequence). CDR3 sequence: CASSSPGTRNEQYF. The CDR3 DNA follows: TGTGCCAGCAGCTCGCCCGGGACCCGAAACGAGCAGTACTTC.

The chain has TRBV11-2 and TRBJ1-4; D may be TRBD1 (5 bases). The germline CDR1 and CDR2 sequences are SGHAT and FQNNGV. The CDR3 totals 14 residues. The ends were cut back, 4 bases at V and 8 bases at J, with 14 bases in the middle. This chain's CDR3 is CASSSGYGEEKLFF. CDR3 DNA sequence: TGTGCCAGCAGCTCAGGGTATGGTGAAGAAAAACTGTTTTTT.

At least ten counts were recorded for this clonotype. The chain recombines TRBV7-6 with TRBJ2-7; 8 bases are a match to TRBD2. Trimming removed 4 bases from V and 2 bases from J; junction bases left unmatched: 7. CDR1 is SGHVS, CDR2 FNYEAQ, per germline. There are 15 residues in the CDR3. This CDR3 is CASSYVSGATYEQYF. In DNA, the CDR3 is TGTGCCAGCAGCTATGTTAGCGGGGCTACCTACGAGCAGTACTTC.

The table lists this clonotype with many counts. V usage is TRBV7-3 and J usage is TRBJ1-2; D possibly corresponds to TRBD1 (5 bases). The germline gives CDR1 SGHTA, CDR2 FQGTGA. The CDR3 runs 13 residues. The V and J ends lost 6 bases and 5 bases respectively, with 13 bases between them. CDR3 nucleotide sequence: TGTGCCAGCAGTTTGGGGCCGGATTATGGCTACACCTTC. Translation: CASSLGPDYGYTF.

A note on this clonotype: The junction departs from germline at one end; a sequencing error may be responsible. This rearrangement joins TRBV28 to TRBJ1-1; 11 bases fit TRBD1. Germline CDR1 and CDR2: MDHEN and SYDVKM. This CDR3 is built from 19 residues. The CDR3 loop is CGSSVAFGQGARWNTEAFF. The CDR3 DNA is TGTGGCAGCAGTGTCGCCTTTGGACAGGGGGCTCGGTGGAACACTGAAGCTTTCTTT.

The chain has TRBV19 and TRBJ1-1, with D unresolved. CDR3 size: 15 residues. Trimming stripped 4 bases from V and 3 bases from J, with 15 bases between. Germline V gene data show CDR1 as LNHDA and CDR2 as SQIVND (reference sequence). The CDR3 bases are TGTGCCAGTAGTACTAGCCCTCTAGGTTACACTGAAGCTTTCTTT. As protein: CASSTSPLGYTEAFF.

This clonotype was recorded at least ten times. This CDR3 is CASSLVPGAVGYEQYF. The CDR3 coding sequence is TGTGCCAGCAGCTTAGTACCGGGGGCGGTGGGATACGAGCAGTACTTC. The chain employs TRBV7-2 and TRBJ2-7, with D perhaps being TRBD1 or TRBD2 (6 bases each). Trimming took off 1 base at V and 4 bases at J, with 17 bases between the two ends. The CDR3 is made up of 16 amino acids. Germline V gives CDR1 SGHTA, CDR2 FQGNSA.

The CDR3 DNA follows: TGCAGTGCTAGACGTCAGCCGGGACTAGCGGGAGGCCTCAGATCCTACGAGCAGTACTTC. This sequence encodes CSARRQPGLAGGLRSYEQYF. The chain couples TRBV20-1 to TRBJ2-7, with TRBD2 matching over 15 bases. CDR1 and CDR2 from the germline V gene are DFQATT and SNEGSKA (reference sequence). The CDR3 is 20 amino acids. V gave up 2 bases and J gave up 1 base; unmatched junction bases: 15.

This sequence joins TRBV5-4 and TRBJ2-2; 7 nucleotides align to TRBD2. Looked up from germline, CDR1 is SGHNT and CDR2 is YYREEE (reference sequence). Unmatched junction bases numbered 9, after V lost 10 bases and J lost 3 bases. This CDR3 has 14 amino acids. The CDR3, as DNA: TGTGCCTCCTCAAGGGGAGGGGACACCGGGGAGCTGTTTTTT. Translated, it gives CASSRGGDTGELFF. Combining the CDR3 with reference TRBV5-4 and TRBJ2-2 gives the whole variable domain ETGVTQSPTHLIKTRGQQVTLRCSSQSGHNTVSWYQQALGQGPQFIFQYYREEENGRGNFPPRFSGLQFPNYSSELNVNALELDDSALYLCASSRGGDTGELFFGEGSRLTVL.

This clonotype was seen at least ten times. The chain couples TRBV19 to TRBJ2-1; D is ambiguous. Trimming removed 4 bases at V and 10 bases at J, with 8 bases between. From germline, CDR1 is LNHDA and CDR2 SQIVND (reference sequence). The CDR3 extends over 11 amino acids. CDR3 nucleotides: TGTGCCAGTAGTAAAGAATTCGAGCAGTTCTTC. It is translated as CASSKEFEQFF.

About this clonotype itself: One junction end disagrees with the germline gene, perhaps due to a read error. J is TRBJ1-1 and V is TRBV11-2; TRBD1 matches at 7 bases. The germline V gene has CDR1 SGHAT and CDR2 FQNNGV. CDR3 length: 15 residues. CDR3 in amino acids: CASSLEGGTALEALF. CDR3 nucleotide sequence: TGTGCCAGCAGCTTAGAGGGGGGGACAGCGCTTGAAGCTTTATTT.

The chain couples TRBV12-5 to TRBJ2-1; tentatively, D is TRBD1 (6 bases). Germline V CDR1 and CDR2: LGHNT, FRNRAP. Between the trimmed V and J ends, which lost 7 bases and 3 bases, there was a span of 10 bases. The CDR3 has 13 amino acids. The CDR3 DNA follows: TGTGCTAGTGCCCGAGGGGGCTACAATGAGCAGTTCTTC. This gives the protein CASARGGYNEQFF.

The rearrangement links TRBV30 to TRBJ2-3; 8 bases align to TRBD2. The ends lost 7 bases at V and 6 bases at J; junction bases unmatched: 6. The CDR3 runs to 12 residues. Germline V gives CDR1 GTSNPN, CDR2 SVGIG (reference sequence). Here the CDR3 reads CAFSGEGDTQYF. The DNA for the CDR3 is TGTGCCTTTAGCGGGGAGGGGGATACGCAGTATTTT.

CDR3 sequence: CASSSVFGQSYEQYF. The CDR3 nucleotides read TGTGCCAGCAGTTCAGTATTCGGACAATCCTACGAGCAGTACTTC. The chain recombines TRBV12-3 or TRBV12-4 with TRBJ2-7, with D possibly TRBD1 on 5 matching bases. CDR3 length equals 15 residues. The germline V and J ends were trimmed by 4 bases and 1 base, with 14 bases remaining between them.